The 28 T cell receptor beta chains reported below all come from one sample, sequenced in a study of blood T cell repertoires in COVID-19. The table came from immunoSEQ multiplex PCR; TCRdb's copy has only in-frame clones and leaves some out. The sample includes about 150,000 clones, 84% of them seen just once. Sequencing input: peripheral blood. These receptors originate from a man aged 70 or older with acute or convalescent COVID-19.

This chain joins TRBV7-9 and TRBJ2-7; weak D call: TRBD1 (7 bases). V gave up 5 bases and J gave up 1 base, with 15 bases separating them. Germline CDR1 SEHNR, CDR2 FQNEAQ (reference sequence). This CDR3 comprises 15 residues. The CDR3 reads CASSPGGTGSYEQYF. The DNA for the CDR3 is TGTGCCAGCAGCCCAGGGGGGACCGGTTCCTACGAGCAGTACTTC.

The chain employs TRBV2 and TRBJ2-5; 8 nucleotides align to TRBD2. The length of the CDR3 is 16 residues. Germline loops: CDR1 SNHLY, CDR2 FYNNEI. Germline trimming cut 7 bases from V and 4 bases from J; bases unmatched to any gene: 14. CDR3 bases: TGTGCCAGCACGACATTCCGAGCGGGAGAAGGAGAGACCCAGTACTTC. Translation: CASTTFRAGEGETQYF.

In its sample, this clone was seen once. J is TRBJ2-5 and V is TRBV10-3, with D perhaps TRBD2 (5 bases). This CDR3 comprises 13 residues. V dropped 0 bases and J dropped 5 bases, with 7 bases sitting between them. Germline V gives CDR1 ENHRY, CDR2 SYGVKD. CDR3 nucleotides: TGTGCCATCAGTGAGTCCCCGGGGGAGACCCAGTACTTC. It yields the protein CAISESPGETQYF.

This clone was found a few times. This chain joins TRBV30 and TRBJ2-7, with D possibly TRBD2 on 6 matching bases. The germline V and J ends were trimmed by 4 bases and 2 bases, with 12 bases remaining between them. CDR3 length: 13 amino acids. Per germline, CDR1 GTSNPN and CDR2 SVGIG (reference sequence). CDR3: CAWTDGGTYEQYF. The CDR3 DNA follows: TGTGCCTGGACCGACGGGGGTACCTACGAGCAGTACTTC.

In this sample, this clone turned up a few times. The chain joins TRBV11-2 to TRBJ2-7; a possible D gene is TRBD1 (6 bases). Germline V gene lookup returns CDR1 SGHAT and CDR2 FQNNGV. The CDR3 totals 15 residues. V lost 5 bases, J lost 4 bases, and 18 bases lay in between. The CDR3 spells CASSPWVGQDYEQYF. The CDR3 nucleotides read TGTGCCAGCAGCCCCTGGGTGGGACAAGATTACGAGCAGTACTTC.

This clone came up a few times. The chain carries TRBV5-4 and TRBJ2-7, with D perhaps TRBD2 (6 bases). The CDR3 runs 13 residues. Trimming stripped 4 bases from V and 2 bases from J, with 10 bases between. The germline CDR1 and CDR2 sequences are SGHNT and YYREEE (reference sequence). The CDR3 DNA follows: TGTGCCAGCAGCACTCGGGGGACCTACGAGCAGTACTTC. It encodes CASSTRGTYEQYF.

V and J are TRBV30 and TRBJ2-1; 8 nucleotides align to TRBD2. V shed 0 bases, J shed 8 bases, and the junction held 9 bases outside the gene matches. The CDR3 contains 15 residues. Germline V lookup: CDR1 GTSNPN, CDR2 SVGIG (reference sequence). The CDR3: CAWSVPAGERDEQFF. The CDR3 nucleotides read TGTGCCTGGAGTGTGCCAGCGGGGGAAAGGGATGAGCAGTTCTTC.

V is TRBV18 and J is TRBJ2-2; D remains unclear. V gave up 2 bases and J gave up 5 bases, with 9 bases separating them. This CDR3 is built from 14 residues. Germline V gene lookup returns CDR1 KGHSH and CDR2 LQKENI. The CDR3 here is CASSPNTRTGELFF. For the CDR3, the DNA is TGTGCCAGCTCACCAAATACGAGAACCGGGGAGCTGTTTTTT.

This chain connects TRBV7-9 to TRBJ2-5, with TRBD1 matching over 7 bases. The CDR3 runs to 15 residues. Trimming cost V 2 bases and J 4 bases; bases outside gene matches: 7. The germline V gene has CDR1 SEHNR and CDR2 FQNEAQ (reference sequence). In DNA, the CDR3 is TGTGCCAGCAGCTTAAGTGGGACAGTAAGAGAGACCCAGTACTTC. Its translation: CASSLSGTVRETQYF.

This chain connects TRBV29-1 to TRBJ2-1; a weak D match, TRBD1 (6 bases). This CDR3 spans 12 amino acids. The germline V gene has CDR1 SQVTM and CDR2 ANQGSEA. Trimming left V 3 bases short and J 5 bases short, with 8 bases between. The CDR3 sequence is CSVERGNNEQFF. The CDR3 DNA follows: TGCAGCGTTGAGAGGGGGAACAATGAGCAGTTCTTC.

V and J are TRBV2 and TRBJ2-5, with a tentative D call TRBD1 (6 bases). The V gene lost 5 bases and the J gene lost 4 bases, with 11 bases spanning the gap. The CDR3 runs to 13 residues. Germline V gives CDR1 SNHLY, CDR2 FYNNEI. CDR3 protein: CASSTGWVETQYF. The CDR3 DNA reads TGTGCCAGCAGTACAGGGTGGGTAGAGACCCAGTACTTC.

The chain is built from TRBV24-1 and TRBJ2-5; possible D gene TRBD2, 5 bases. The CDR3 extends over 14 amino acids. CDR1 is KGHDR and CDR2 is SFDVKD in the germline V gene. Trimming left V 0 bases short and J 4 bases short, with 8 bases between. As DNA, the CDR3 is TGTGCCACCAGTGATTTGAATGGACTAGAGACCCAGTACTTC. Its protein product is CATSDLNGLETQYF.

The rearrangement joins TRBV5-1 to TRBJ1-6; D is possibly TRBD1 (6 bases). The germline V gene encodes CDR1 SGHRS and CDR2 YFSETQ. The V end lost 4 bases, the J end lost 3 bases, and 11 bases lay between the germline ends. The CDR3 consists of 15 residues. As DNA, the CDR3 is TGCGCCAGCAGCACCGGACAGCACTATAATTCACCCCTCCACTTT. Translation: CASSTGQHYNSPLHF. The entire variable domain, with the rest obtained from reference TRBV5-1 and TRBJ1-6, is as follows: KAGVTQTPRYLIKTRGQQVTLSCSPISGHRSVSWYQQTPGQGLQFLFEYFSETQRNKGNFPGRFSGRQFSNSRSEMNVSTLELGDSALYLCASSTGQHYNSPLHFGNGTRLTVT.

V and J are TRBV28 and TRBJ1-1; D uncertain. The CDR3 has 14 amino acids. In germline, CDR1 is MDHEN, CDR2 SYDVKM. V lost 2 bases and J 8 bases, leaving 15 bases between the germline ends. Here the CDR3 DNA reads TGTGCCAGCAGTTTAGTCCGGGTACGTGGGGAAGCTTTCTTT. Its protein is CASSLVRVRGEAFF.

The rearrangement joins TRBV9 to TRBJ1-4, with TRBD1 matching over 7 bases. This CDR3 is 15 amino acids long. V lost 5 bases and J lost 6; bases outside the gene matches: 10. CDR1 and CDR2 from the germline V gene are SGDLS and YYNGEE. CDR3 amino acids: CASSIAGQWDEKLFF. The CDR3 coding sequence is TGTGCCAGCAGTATCGCGGGACAGTGGGATGAAAAACTGTTTTTT. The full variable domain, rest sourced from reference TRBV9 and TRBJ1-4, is DSGVTQTPKHLITATGQRVTLRCSPRSGDLSVYWYQQSLDQGLQFLIQYYNGEERAKGNILERFSAQQFPDLHSELNLSSLELGDSALYFCASSIAGQWDEKLFFGSGTQLSVL.

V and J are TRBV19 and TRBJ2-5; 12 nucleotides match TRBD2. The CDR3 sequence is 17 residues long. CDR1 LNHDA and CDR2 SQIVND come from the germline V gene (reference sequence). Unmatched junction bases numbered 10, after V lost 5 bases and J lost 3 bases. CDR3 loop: CASSGRASGGVEETQYF. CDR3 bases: TGTGCCAGTAGTGGGCGGGCTAGCGGGGGGGTTGAAGAGACCCAGTACTTC. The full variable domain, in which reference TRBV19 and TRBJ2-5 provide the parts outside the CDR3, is DGGITQSPKYLFRKEGQNVTLSCEQNLNHDAMYWYRQDPGQGLRLIYYSQIVNDFQKGDIAEGYSVSREKKESFPLTVTSAQKNPTAFYLCASSGRASGGVEETQYFGPGTRLLVL.

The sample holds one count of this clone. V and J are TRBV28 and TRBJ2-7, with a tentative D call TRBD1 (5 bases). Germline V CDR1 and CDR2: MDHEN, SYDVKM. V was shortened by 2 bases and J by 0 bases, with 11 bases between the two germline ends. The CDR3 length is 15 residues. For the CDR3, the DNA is TGTGCCAGCAGTTTAGACAGATTTAACTCCTACGAGCAGTACTTC. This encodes CASSLDRFNSYEQYF.

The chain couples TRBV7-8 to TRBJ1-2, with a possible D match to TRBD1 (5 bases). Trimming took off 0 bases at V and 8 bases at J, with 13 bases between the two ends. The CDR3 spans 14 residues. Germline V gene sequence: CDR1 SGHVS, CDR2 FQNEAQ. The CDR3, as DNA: TGTGCCAGCAGCTTAGCGCAGGGCTGGAAGGGCTACACCTTC. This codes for CASSLAQGWKGYTF.

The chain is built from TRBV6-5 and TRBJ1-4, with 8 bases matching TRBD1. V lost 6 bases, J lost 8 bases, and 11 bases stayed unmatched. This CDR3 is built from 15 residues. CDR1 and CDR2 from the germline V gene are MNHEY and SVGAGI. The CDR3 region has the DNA TGTGCCAGCAGCCAACCTCTCACAGGGGGGGAAAAACTGTTTTTT. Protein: CASSQPLTGGEKLFF.

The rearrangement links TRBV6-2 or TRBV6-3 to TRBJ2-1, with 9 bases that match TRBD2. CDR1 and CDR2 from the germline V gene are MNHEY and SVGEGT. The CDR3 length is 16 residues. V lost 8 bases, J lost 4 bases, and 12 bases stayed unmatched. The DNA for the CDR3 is TGTGCCAGCTGCCGGGTTGCTAGCGGGGCGTACAATGAGCAGTTCTTC. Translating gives CASCRVASGAYNEQFF.

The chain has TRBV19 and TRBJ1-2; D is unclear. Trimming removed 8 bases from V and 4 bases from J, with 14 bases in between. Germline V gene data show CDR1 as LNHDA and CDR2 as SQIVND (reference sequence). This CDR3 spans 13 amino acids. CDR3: CASAPDPLYGYTF. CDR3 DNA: TGTGCCAGTGCCCCAGATCCCCTCTATGGCTACACCTTC.

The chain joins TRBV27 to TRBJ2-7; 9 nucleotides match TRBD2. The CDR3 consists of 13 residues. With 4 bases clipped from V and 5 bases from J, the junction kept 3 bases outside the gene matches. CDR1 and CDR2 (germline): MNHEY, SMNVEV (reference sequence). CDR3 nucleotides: TGTGCCAGCAGTTCCCGACTAGCGGACGAGCAGTACTTC. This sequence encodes CASSSRLADEQYF.

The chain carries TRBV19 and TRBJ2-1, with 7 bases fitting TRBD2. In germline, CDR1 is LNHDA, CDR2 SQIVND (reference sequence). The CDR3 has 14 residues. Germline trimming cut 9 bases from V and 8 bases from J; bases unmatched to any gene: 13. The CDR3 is CASGERGGSDEQFF. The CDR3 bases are TGTGCCAGCGGGGAAAGGGGAGGGAGCGATGAGCAGTTCTTC.

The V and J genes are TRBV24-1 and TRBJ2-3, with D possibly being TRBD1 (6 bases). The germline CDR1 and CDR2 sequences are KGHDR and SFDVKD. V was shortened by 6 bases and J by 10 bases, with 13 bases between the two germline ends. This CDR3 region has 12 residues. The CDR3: CATSPSQGPQYF. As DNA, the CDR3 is TGTGCCACCAGTCCTTCCCAGGGGCCGCAGTATTTT.

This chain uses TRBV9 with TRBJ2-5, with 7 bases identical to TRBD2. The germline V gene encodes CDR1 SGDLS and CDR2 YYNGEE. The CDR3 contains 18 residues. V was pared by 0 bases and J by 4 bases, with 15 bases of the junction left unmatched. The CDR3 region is CASSVGGGQRPLSETQYF. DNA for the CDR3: TGTGCCAGCAGCGTAGGGGGAGGGCAGCGGCCCCTCTCAGAGACCCAGTACTTC.

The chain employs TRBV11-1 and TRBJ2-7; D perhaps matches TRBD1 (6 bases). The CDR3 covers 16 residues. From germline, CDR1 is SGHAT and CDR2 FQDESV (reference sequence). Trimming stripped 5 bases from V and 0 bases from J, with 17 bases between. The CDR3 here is CASSPDGGRSSYEQYF. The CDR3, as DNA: TGTGCCAGCAGCCCAGATGGGGGCCGGAGCTCCTACGAGCAGTACTTC.

This CDR3 reads CASTGQVGNEQFF. The CDR3, as DNA: TGTGCCAGCACGGGACAGGTGGGGAATGAGCAGTTCTTC. This chain links TRBV3-1 (or the pseudogene TRBV3-2) with TRBJ2-1; 8 nucleotides match TRBD1. Per germline, CDR1 LGHDT and CDR2 YNNKEL (reference sequence). The CDR3 runs 13 residues. J gave up 7 bases and V 7 bases, and 6 bases lay outside the gene matches.

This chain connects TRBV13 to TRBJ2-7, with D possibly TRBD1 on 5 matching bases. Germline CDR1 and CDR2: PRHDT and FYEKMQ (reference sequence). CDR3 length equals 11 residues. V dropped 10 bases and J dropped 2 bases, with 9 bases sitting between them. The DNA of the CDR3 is TGTGCCACCGGACAAACCTACGAGCAGTACTTC. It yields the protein CATGQTYEQYF. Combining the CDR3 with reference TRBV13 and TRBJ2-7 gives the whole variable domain AAGVIQSPRHLIKEKRETATLKCYPIPRHDTVYWYQQGPGQDPQFLISFYEKMQSDKGSIPDRFSAQQFSDYHSELNMSSLELGDSALYFCATGQTYEQYFGPGTRLTVT.